This is a list of T cell receptor beta chains from one sample in a study of blood T cell repertoires in COVID-19. Profiled with immunoSEQ multiplex PCR; TCRdb holds only in-frame clones, not every one. Among some 120,000 clones, about four fifths were seen once, and the ten largest hold about 18%. Material for sequencing was peripheral blood. Receptors were obtained from a young man with COVID-19, enrolled during active disease. The CDR3 runs from the conserved cysteine through the conserved F or W. A D gene is named only where the DNA matches it firmly. For some rows the clone size is stated as once, few or many, or as a class when expanded; others skip it.

abundance,d_gene,j_gene,len,v_gene,CDR3nt,CDR3aa
NA,TRBD2,TRBJ2-2,16,TRBV3-1/TRBV3-2,TGTGCCAGCAGCCTCGGACTAGCGGGGAACACCGGGGAGCTGTTTTTT,CASSLGLAGNTGELFF
once,TRBD1,TRBJ1-2,13,TRBV5-4,TGTGCCAGCAGGCCTGGACAGGGAGTTGGCTACACCTTC,CASRPGQGVGYTF
NA,TRBD1,TRBJ1-1,13,TRBV29-1,TGCAGCGTTGAAGATCCCAGGGGGCGAGAAGCTTTCTTT,CSVEDPRGREAFF
once,NA,TRBJ1-5,13,TRBV18,TGTGCCAGCTCACCTGGCGAGGATCAGCCCCAGCATTTT,CASSPGEDQPQHF
NA,NA,TRBJ1-5,16,TRBV28,TGTGCCAGCAGGACTAACTCCCTCGGGGTCAATCAGCCCCAGCATTTT,CASRTNSLGVNQPQHF
few,NA,TRBJ1-1,13,TRBV5-1,TGCGCCAGCAGCTTTCAGATGAACACTGAAGCTTTCTTT,CASSFQMNTEAFF
NA,TRBD1,TRBJ2-1,14,TRBV12-5,TGTGCTAGTGGTTGGGACAGACCGAACAATGAGCAGTTCTTC,CASGWDRPNNEQFF
NA,NA,TRBJ1-6,18,TRBV6-1,TGTGCCAGCAGTGAAATACGGGGGAGCGGGACGCGAAATTCACCCCTCCACTTT,CASSEIRGSGTRNSPLHF
few,TRBD1,TRBJ1-1,13,TRBV5-8,TGTGCCAGCAGCTTAGGGTGGGACAGTGAAGCTTTCTTT,CASSLGWDSEAFF
few,TRBD2,TRBJ2-7,12,TRBV2,TGTGCCAGCAGTGGGCTAGCGGGATGGGAGTACTTC,CASSGLAGWEYF
NA,NA,TRBJ1-2,13,TRBV7-9,TGTGCCAGCAGCCCGACGGACAGAAATGGCTACACCTTC,CASSPTDRNGYTF
NA,NA,TRBJ1-1,14,TRBV9,TGTGCCAGCAGCCCTGAGGACAGTAACACTGAAGCTTTCTTT,CASSPEDSNTEAFF
NA,NA,TRBJ2-7,11,TRBV3-1/TRBV3-2,TGTGCCAGCGGGCGAGCCTACGAGCAGTACTTC,CASGRAYEQYF
NA,NA,TRBJ1-1,15,TRBV7-9,TGTGCCAGCAGGCGCCTGACAGGTGCTAACACTGAAGCTTTCTTT,CASRRLTGANTEAFF
NA,NA,TRBJ2-6,16,TRBV5-1,TGCGCCAGCAGCTTGTTGGGGGGCTCTGGGGCCAACGTCCTGACTTTC,CASSLLGGSGANVLTF
NA,TRBD2,TRBJ2-3,16,TRBV28,TGTGCCAGCAGGTCCGAGGGAGCGGGAGGGGAAGATACGCAGTATTTT,CASRSEGAGGEDTQYF
NA,NA,TRBJ2-2,15,TRBV27,TGTGCCAGCAGTTTAGGGCGGGAAAACACCGGGGAGCTGTTTTTT,CASSLGRENTGELFF
few,TRBD1,TRBJ1-5,14,TRBV19,TGTGCCAGTAGTATCTCAGGGGGCGCCCAGCCCCAGCATTTT,CASSISGGAQPQHF
NA,NA,TRBJ2-1,16,TRBV19,TGTGCCAGTAGTATAATGGGGCAGAGCTCCTACAATGAGCAGTTCTTC,CASSIMGQSSYNEQFF
NA,NA,TRBJ1-6,14,TRBV2,TGTGCCAGCAGTGTCACAGTGCTAAATTCACCCCTCCACTTT,CASSVTVLNSPLHF
once,NA,TRBJ1-1,16,TRBV4-2,TGTGCCAGCAGCCAAGCGAAAGACACGTTGAACACTGAAGCTTTCTTT,CASSQAKDTLNTEAFF
NA,NA,TRBJ2-4,16,TRBV6-6,TGTGCCAGCAGGCTAACCGACTCCGGGACCAAAAACATTCAGTACTTC,CASRLTDSGTKNIQYF
NA,TRBD2,TRBJ2-1,15,TRBV7-2,TGTGCCAGCAGCTCTAGCGGGGGAGGGTACAATGAGCAGTTCTTC,CASSSSGGGYNEQFF
NA,TRBD1,TRBJ2-7,15,TRBV7-2,TGTGCCAGCAGCTTGGCGGGACAGGGCAACTACGAGCAGTACTTC,CASSLAGQGNYEQYF
NA,NA,TRBJ1-2,15,TRBV30,TGTGCCTGGCGTCGGGGGGGGGATGGTCACTATGGCTACACCTTC,CAWRRGGDGHYGYTF
NA,NA,TRBJ1-5,15,TRBV4-1,TGCGCCAGCAGCCAGGGTATACAGGGTTACCAGCCCCAGCATTTT,CASSQGIQGYQPQHF
NA,TRBD2,TRBJ2-1,15,TRBV19,TGTGCCAGTACCCCCGGGACTAGTACCTACAATGAGCAGTTCTTC,CASTPGTSTYNEQFF
many,TRBD1,TRBJ1-1,13,TRBV29-1,TGCAGCGTTGAAAACAGGGGTGGGACTGAAGCTTTCTTT,CSVENRGGTEAFF
NA,TRBD1,TRBJ1-5,14,TRBV19,TGTGCCAGTAGTATCGGGACAGGCGTTCAGCCCCAGCATTTT,CASSIGTGVQPQHF
once,NA,TRBJ2-5,16,TRBV7-2,TGTGCCAGCAGCTTAGCTTTTTCGCGGGGCCAAGAGACCCAGTACTTC,CASSLAFSRGQETQYF
NA,TRBD2,TRBJ2-3,14,TRBV6-2/TRBV6-3,TGTGCCAGCAGCCTTAGCGGGAGGGCAGATACGCAGTATTTT,CASSLSGRADTQYF
NA,TRBD1,TRBJ2-2,13,TRBV28,TGTGCCAGCAGTCTCCCGGGACAGGAGGAGCTGTTTTTT,CASSLPGQEELFF
NA,NA,TRBJ1-2,15,TRBV14,TGTGCCAGCAGCCAAGTTGCCGGGTCTAACTATGGCTACACCTTC,CASSQVAGSNYGYTF
NA,NA,TRBJ2-5,14,TRBV10-1,TGCGCCAGCAGTGACCACGGGATAGGAGAGACCCAGTACTTC,CASSDHGIGETQYF
NA,NA,TRBJ1-6,15,TRBV5-4,TGTGCCAGCAGCTTGGGAGACAGCTTTAATTCACCCCTCCACTTT,CASSLGDSFNSPLHF
NA,TRBD1,TRBJ2-7,13,TRBV30,TGTGCCTGGAGTAAGAAACAGGGGTACGAGCAGTACTTC,CAWSKKQGYEQYF
NA,NA,TRBJ1-1,14,TRBV11-3,TGTGCCAGCAGCTTATACCGGGGGGTCACTGAAGCTTTCTTT,CASSLYRGVTEAFF
NA,TRBD1,TRBJ1-6,16,TRBV19,TGTGCCGTCGGTCCAACAGGGGTGGAGTATAATTCACCCCTCCACTTT,CAVGPTGVEYNSPLHF
NA,TRBD1,TRBJ1-5,15,TRBV28,TGTGCCAGCAGATCTCTACAGGGGAGGATCCAGCCCCAGCATTTT,CASRSLQGRIQPQHF
NA,NA,TRBJ1-5,12,TRBV6-5,TGTGCCAGCAGTTTAGACAATCAGCCCCAGCATTTT,CASSLDNQPQHF
once,NA,TRBJ2-1,15,TRBV28,TGTGCCAGCAGTTTGGGTTCGGTAGCTGCCAATGAGCAGTTCTTC,CASSLGSVAANEQFF
NA,NA,TRBJ1-4,14,TRBV30,TGTGCCTGGAGTGAAGGGGGGGCAATCGAAAAACTGTTTTTT,CAWSEGGAIEKLFF
NA,NA,TRBJ1-1,10,TRBV28,TGTGCCAGCTCGGGTTTGAGAGCTTTCTTT,CASSGLRAFF
NA,TRBD1,TRBJ1-5,12,TRBV27,TGTGCCAGCAGACACAGGGGACAGCCCCAGCATTTT,CASRHRGQPQHF
NA,TRBD1,TRBJ2-1,15,TRBV28,TGTGCCAGCAGTTTGGGGACAGGGTCCTACAATGAGCAGTTCTTC,CASSLGTGSYNEQFF
NA,NA,TRBJ1-6,14,TRBV19,TGTGCCAGTAGTATAGCCAGCGGCGAATCACCCCTCCACTTT,CASSIASGESPLHF
NA,NA,TRBJ2-7,13,TRBV6-6,TGTGCCAGCAGGGATTGGACACCCTACGAGCAGTACTTC,CASRDWTPYEQYF
NA,NA,TRBJ1-2,18,TRBV24-1,TGTGCCACCAGTGCGACCAGGGCTAATGAGGAGTCCAACTATGGCTACACCTTC,CATSATRANEESNYGYTF
few,NA,TRBJ2-5,13,TRBV6-5,TGTGCCAGCAGTTACTCCCCCCGTGAGACCCAGTACTTC,CASSYSPRETQYF
NA,NA,TRBJ1-2,13,TRBV5-1,TGCGCCAGCAGCTTGGTTGGAGCCCATGGCTACACCTTC,CASSLVGAHGYTF
NA,TRBD2,TRBJ2-1,16,TRBV4-2,TGTGCCAGCAGCCCGTCGACTAGCGTGAGCCCCAATGAGCAGTTCTTC,CASSPSTSVSPNEQFF